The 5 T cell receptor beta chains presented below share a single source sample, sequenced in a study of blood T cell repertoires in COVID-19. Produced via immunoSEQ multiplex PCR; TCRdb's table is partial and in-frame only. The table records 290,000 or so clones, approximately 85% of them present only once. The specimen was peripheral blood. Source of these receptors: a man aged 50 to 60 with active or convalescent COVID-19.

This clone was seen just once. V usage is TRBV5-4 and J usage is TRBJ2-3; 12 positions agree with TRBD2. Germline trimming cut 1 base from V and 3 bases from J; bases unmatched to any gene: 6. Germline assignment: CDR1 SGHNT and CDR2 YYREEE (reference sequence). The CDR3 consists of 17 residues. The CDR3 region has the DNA TGTGCCAGCAGCTTGCCCTCCGGGACTAGCGGGACAGATACGCAGTATTTT. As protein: CASSLPSGTSGTDTQYF.

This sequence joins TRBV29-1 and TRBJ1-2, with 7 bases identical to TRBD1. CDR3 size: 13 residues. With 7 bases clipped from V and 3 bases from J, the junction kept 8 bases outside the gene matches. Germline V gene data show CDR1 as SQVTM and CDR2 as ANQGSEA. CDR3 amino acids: CSATTGEDYGYTF. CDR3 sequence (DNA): TGCAGCGCGACCACAGGGGAGGACTATGGCTACACCTTC.

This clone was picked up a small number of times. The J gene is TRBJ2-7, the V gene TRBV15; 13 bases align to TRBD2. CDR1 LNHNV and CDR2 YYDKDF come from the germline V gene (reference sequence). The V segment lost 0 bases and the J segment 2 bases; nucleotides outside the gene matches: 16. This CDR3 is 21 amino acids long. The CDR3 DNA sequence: TGTGCCACCAGCAGAGAGGACCGCCTGCGTTTACTAGCGGGAGGGCCCTACGAGCAGTACTTC. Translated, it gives CATSREDRLRLLAGGPYEQYF.

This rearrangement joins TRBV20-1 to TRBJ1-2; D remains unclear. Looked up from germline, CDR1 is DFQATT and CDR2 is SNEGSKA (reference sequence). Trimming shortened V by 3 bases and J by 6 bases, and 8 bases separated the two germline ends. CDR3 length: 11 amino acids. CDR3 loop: CSARGRHGYTF. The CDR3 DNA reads TGCAGTGCTAGGGGCCGCCATGGCTACACCTTC.

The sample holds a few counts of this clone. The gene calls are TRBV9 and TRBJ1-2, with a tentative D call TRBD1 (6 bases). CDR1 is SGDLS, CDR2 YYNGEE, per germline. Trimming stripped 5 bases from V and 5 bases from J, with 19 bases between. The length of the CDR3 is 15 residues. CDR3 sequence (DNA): TGTGCCAGCAGACGGACCGGGAGGGGGGTGTATGGCTACACCTTC. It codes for CASRRTGRGVYGYTF. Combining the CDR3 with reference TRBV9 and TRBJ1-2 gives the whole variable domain DSGVTQTPKHLITATGQRVTLRCSPRSGDLSVYWYQQSLDQGLQFLIQYYNGEERAKGNILERFSAQQFPDLHSELNLSSLELGDSALYFCASRRTGRGVYGYTFGSGTRLTVV.